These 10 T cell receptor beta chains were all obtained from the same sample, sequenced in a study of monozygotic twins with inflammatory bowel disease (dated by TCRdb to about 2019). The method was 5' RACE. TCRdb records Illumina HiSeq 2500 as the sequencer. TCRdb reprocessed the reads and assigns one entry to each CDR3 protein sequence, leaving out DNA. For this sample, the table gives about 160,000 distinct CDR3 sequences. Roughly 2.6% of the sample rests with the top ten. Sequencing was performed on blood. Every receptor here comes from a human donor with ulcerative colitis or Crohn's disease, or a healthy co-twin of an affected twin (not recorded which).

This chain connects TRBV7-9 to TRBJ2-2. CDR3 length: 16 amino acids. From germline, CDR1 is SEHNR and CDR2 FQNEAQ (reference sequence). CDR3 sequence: CASSLYTAENTGELFF.

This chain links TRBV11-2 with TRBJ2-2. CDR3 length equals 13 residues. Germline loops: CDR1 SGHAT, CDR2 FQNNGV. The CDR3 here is CASSLDTAGELFF.

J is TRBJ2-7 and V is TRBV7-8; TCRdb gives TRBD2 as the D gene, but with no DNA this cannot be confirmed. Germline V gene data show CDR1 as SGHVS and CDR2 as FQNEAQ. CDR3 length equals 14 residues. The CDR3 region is CASSQDYHLWEQYF.

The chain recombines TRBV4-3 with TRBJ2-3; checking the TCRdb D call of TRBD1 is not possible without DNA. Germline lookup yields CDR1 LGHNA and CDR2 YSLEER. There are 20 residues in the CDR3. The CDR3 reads CASSQDRIVVGTGVADTQYF.

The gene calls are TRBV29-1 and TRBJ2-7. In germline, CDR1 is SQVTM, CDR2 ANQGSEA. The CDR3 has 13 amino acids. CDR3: CSVEGQHGYEQYF.

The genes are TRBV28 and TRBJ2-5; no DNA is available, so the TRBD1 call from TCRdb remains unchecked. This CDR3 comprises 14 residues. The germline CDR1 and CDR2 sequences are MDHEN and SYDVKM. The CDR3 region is CASSGHEGKETQYF.

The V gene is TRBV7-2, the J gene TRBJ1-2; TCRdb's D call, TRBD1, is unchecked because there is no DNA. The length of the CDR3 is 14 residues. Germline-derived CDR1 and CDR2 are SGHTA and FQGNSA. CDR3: CASSSRTGGYGYTF.

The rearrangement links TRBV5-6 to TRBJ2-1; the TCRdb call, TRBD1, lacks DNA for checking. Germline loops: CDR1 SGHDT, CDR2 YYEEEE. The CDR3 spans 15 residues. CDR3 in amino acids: CASSLYRAGYNEQFF.

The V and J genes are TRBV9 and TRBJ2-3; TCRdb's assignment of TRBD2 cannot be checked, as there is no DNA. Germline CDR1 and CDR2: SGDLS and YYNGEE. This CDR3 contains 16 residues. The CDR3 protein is CASSVDPGGPTDTQYF. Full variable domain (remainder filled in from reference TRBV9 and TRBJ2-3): DSGVTQTPKHLITATGQRVTLRCSPRSGDLSVYWYQQSLDQGLQFLIQYYNGEERAKGNILERFSAQQFPDLHSELNLSSLELGDSALYFCASSVDPGGPTDTQYFGPGTRLTVL.

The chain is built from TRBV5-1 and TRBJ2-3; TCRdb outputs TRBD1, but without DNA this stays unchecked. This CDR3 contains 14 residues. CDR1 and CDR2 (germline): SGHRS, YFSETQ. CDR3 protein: CASSLAGGLDTQYF.